These 24 T cell receptor beta chains share one sample of origin, sequenced in a study of blood T cell repertoires in COVID-19. Produced via immunoSEQ multiplex PCR; TCRdb's table is partial and in-frame only. Counted here are roughly 150,000 clones, about 85% occurring once; the ten biggest clones make up approximately 13%. What was sequenced was peripheral blood. Receptors originate from a man in his sixties or seventies who had recovered from COVID-19.

This rearrangement joins TRBV6-2 or TRBV6-3 to TRBJ2-1, with 7 bases matching TRBD2. CDR3 length: 16 amino acids. Germline assignment: CDR1 MNHEY and CDR2 SVGEGT. The V gene end was trimmed by 6 bases and the J gene end by 6 bases; junction bases not matched to a gene: 14. This chain's CDR3 is CASSLNWGRDGNEQFF. CDR3 DNA sequence: TGTGCCAGCAGCCTGAACTGGGGGAGGGACGGCAATGAGCAGTTCTTC.

With regard to this clone: An end of the junction does not agree with germline; a read error may underlie this. The genes are TRBV7-7 and TRBJ2-1; 9 bases match TRBD1. This CDR3 has 16 residues. Per germline, CDR1 SSHAT and CDR2 FNYEAQ (reference sequence). CDR3 in DNA: TGTGCTAGCAGCCTGGAGGGACAGGGATCCTACAATGAGCAGTTCTTC. This translates into CASSLEGQGSYNEQFF.

The chain employs TRBV5-4 and TRBJ1-2; 8 nucleotides align to TRBD1. This CDR3 has 13 residues. Unmatched junction bases numbered 4, after V lost 2 bases and J lost 7 bases. Germline lookup yields CDR1 SGHNT and CDR2 YYREEE (reference sequence). CDR3 residues: CASSLQGGSGYTF. The CDR3 DNA is TGTGCCAGCAGCTTACAGGGGGGGTCTGGCTACACCTTC. Variable domain in full (rest from reference TRBV5-4 and TRBJ1-2): ETGVTQSPTHLIKTRGQQVTLRCSSQSGHNTVSWYQQALGQGPQFIFQYYREEENGRGNFPPRFSGLQFPNYSSELNVNALELDDSALYLCASSLQGGSGYTFGSGTRLTVV.

This CDR3 is CASSLVAGQNEQFF. The CDR3 nucleotides read TGCGCCAGCAGCTTGGTAGCGGGACAGAATGAGCAGTTCTTC. The chain couples TRBV5-1 to TRBJ2-1; weak D call: TRBD2 (8 bases). The CDR3 is 14 amino acids. CDR1 and CDR2 (germline): SGHRS, YFSETQ. Trimming took off 0 bases at V and 7 bases at J, with 11 bases between the two ends. Full variable domain (rest looked up from reference TRBV5-1 and TRBJ2-1): KAGVTQTPRYLIKTRGQQVTLSCSPISGHRSVSWYQQTPGQGLQFLFEYFSETQRNKGNFPGRFSGRQFSNSRSEMNVSTLELGDSALYLCASSLVAGQNEQFFGPGTRLTVL.

V and J are TRBV19 and TRBJ2-2; D is perhaps TRBD1 (6 bases). Between the trimmed V and J ends, which lost 7 bases and 0 bases, there was a span of 12 bases. The CDR3 extends over 15 amino acids. The germline V gene encodes CDR1 LNHDA and CDR2 SQIVND (reference sequence). The CDR3 reads CASKPEGANTGELFF. The CDR3 region has the DNA TGTGCCAGTAAACCAGAGGGGGCGAACACCGGGGAGCTGTTTTTT. Supplemented by reference TRBV19 and TRBJ2-2, the full variable domain reads DGGITQSPKYLFRKEGQNVTLSCEQNLNHDAMYWYRQDPGQGLRLIYYSQIVNDFQKGDIAEGYSVSREKKESFPLTVTSAQKNPTAFYLCASKPEGANTGELFFGEGSRLTVL.

V and J are TRBV5-8 and TRBJ1-3; 7 nucleotides agree with TRBD1. The germline CDR1 and CDR2 sequences are SGHTS and YDEGEE. V lost 5 bases to trimming and J lost 2 bases; unmatched junction nucleotides: 4. This CDR3 comprises 14 residues. The CDR3 coding sequence is TGTGCCAGCAGTCAGGGACAGCCTGGAAACACCATATATTTT. It codes for CASSQGQPGNTIYF.

The chain is built from TRBV7-9 and TRBJ1-3; D unclear. CDR3 length: 15 residues. V was cut by 5 bases and J by 0 bases, with 11 bases left in between. CDR1 SEHNR and CDR2 FQNEAQ come from the germline V gene (reference sequence). The CDR3 loop is CASSPDFYSGNTIYF. CDR3 DNA: TGTGCCAGCAGCCCTGACTTCTACTCTGGAAACACCATATATTTT.

This chain links TRBV18 with TRBJ2-2; TRBD1 agrees at 9 bases. The V gene's germline CDR1 is KGHSH and CDR2 LQKENI. Germline trimming cut 3 bases from V and 1 base from J; bases unmatched to any gene: 3. The CDR3 has 16 amino acids. The CDR3 sequence is CASSPEGQGNTGELFF. CDR3 nucleotides: TGTGCCAGCTCACCTGAGGGACAGGGGAACACCGGGGAGCTGTTTTTT.

The chain recombines TRBV5-1 with TRBJ2-3; 10 bases match TRBD2. Germline trimming cut 4 bases from V and 2 bases from J; bases unmatched to any gene: 10. The CDR3 totals 17 residues. The germline V gene encodes CDR1 SGHRS and CDR2 YFSETQ. In DNA, the CDR3 is TGCGCCAGCAGCCGGACGGCTAGCGGGAGTGTCACAGATACGCAGTATTTT. Translating gives CASSRTASGSVTDTQYF.

This chain joins TRBV19 and TRBJ2-7; 9 bases align to TRBD1. Germline V gene sequence: CDR1 LNHDA, CDR2 SQIVND (reference sequence). V trimming: 1 base; J trimming: 0 bases; junction bases outside the gene matches: 10. This CDR3 has 18 residues. The CDR3 region has the DNA TGTGCCAGTAGTATAGGCCCGTCGACAGGGGGGTACTCCTACGAGCAGTACTTC. Its translation: CASSIGPSTGGYSYEQYF.

The chain joins TRBV6-1 to TRBJ2-1; 14 nucleotides line up with TRBD2. The V gene end was trimmed by 2 bases and the J gene end by 2 bases; junction bases not matched to a gene: 8. This CDR3 has 19 amino acids. Looked up from germline, CDR1 is MNHNS and CDR2 is SASEGT. CDR3 sequence (DNA): TGTGCCAGCAGTGAATGGGGACTAGCGGGAGTCTCCACCTACAATGAGCAGTTCTTC. Translation: CASSEWGLAGVSTYNEQFF.

This clone was recorded only once. The chain couples TRBV15 to TRBJ2-5, with TRBD2 as a possible D gene (6 bases). The V gene's germline CDR1 is LNHNV and CDR2 YYDKDF (reference sequence). This CDR3 has 13 residues. Trimming removed 1 base from V and 5 bases from J, with 8 bases in between. The CDR3 loop is CATSRVGGETQYF. The CDR3 coding sequence is TGTGCCACCAGCAGAGTTGGGGGGGAGACCCAGTACTTC.

The V call is TRBV7-3, the J call TRBJ2-2, with D unresolved. Trimming left V 5 bases short and J 2 bases short, with 3 bases between. This CDR3 contains 12 residues. CDR1 is SGHTA and CDR2 is FQGTGA in the germline V gene. The CDR3 loop reads CASSLNTGELFF. The CDR3 bases are TGTGCCAGCAGCCTCAACACCGGGGAGCTGTTTTTT.

CDR3: CASSIDLARSFYGYTF. CDR3 DNA sequence: TGTGCCAGTAGTATAGACCTCGCCCGGTCCTTCTATGGCTACACCTTC. This chain uses TRBV19 with TRBJ1-2; the D is unclear. Germline CDR1 is LNHDA and CDR2 is SQIVND (reference sequence). CDR3 size: 16 residues. V was shortened by 0 bases and J by 4 bases, with 15 bases between the two germline ends.

This chain links TRBV11-2 with TRBJ2-2; 7 nucleotides match TRBD2. CDR3 size: 15 residues. J lost 5 bases, V lost 0 bases, and 3 bases had no gene match. From germline, CDR1 is SGHAT and CDR2 FQNNGV. The CDR3 DNA sequence: TGTGCCAGCAGCTTAGACGGGAGGCGGACCGGGGAGCTGTTTTTT. Its protein product is CASSLDGRRTGELFF.

This clone has a handful of counts. J is TRBJ1-2 and V is TRBV10-2; 9 nucleotides line up with TRBD1. The CDR3 runs to 16 residues. Germline V gene lookup returns CDR1 WSHSY and CDR2 SAAADI. V gave up 6 bases and J gave up 1 base; unmatched junction bases: 9. CDR3 sequence: CASSPFRTGDNYGYTF. In DNA, the CDR3 is TGCGCCAGCAGCCCTTTTCGGACAGGGGATAACTATGGCTACACCTTC.

The chain uses TRBV12-3 or TRBV12-4 and TRBJ1-2; no definite D call. The germline V and J ends were trimmed by 5 bases and 6 bases, with 7 bases remaining between them. CDR3 length: 11 residues. CDR3 in amino acids: CASSDKDGYTF. In nucleotides, the CDR3 is TGTGCCAGCAGTGACAAAGATGGCTACACCTTC.

The rearrangement links TRBV7-2 to TRBJ2-7; unclear D gene. Germline V CDR1 and CDR2: SGHTA, FQGNSA. Trimming pared 5 bases from V and 2 bases from J, leaving 16 bases between. The CDR3 is made up of 15 amino acids. The CDR3, as DNA: TGTGCCAGCAGCCTCATACCGGGTCCCACCTACGAGCAGTACTTC. Its protein is CASSLIPGPTYEQYF.

The chain links TRBV11-2 to TRBJ2-1; TRBD2 aligns across 12 bases. Germline CDR1 SGHAT, CDR2 FQNNGV. CDR3 length equals 15 residues. J lost 7 bases, V lost 5 bases, and 6 bases had no gene match. The CDR3 region is CASSPSGTSGNEQFF. The CDR3, as DNA: TGTGCCAGCAGCCCATCCGGGACTAGCGGGAATGAGCAGTTCTTC.

The chain is built from TRBV7-9 and TRBJ1-1, with TRBD1 as a possible D gene (5 bases). The CDR3 is 14 amino acids. Trimming shortened V by 6 bases and J by 2 bases, and 13 bases separated the two germline ends. Germline loops: CDR1 SEHNR, CDR2 FQNEAQ (reference sequence). CDR3 sequence (DNA): TGTGCCAGCAGTTCGGGACTGACCAACACTGAAGCTTTCTTT. Its translation is CASSSGLTNTEAFF.

The chain carries TRBV30 and TRBJ1-6; D ambiguous. The CDR3 is made up of 14 amino acids. Deletions cut 2 bases from V and 7 bases from J, with 12 bases between. Germline lookup yields CDR1 GTSNPN and CDR2 SVGIG (reference sequence). This CDR3 is CAWSLTALNSPLHF. CDR3 in DNA: TGTGCCTGGAGTTTAACAGCTCTCAATTCACCCCTCCACTTT. The full variable domain, completed using reference TRBV30 and TRBJ1-6, is SQTIHQWPATLVQPVGSPLSLECTVEGTSNPNLYWYRQAAGRGLQLLFYSVGIGQISSEVPQNLSASRPQDRQFILSSKKLLLSDSGFYLCAWSLTALNSPLHFGNGTRLTVT.

The J gene is TRBJ2-6, the V gene TRBV5-4; 9 positions agree with TRBD1. The CDR3 spans 18 residues. J gave up 0 bases and V 4 bases, and 8 bases lay outside the gene matches. Germline V gene sequence: CDR1 SGHNT, CDR2 YYREEE (reference sequence). The CDR3 sequence is CASSPPGQGVSGANVLTF. In DNA, the CDR3 is TGTGCCAGCAGCCCCCCGGGACAGGGAGTCTCTGGGGCCAACGTCCTGACTTTC.

The chain carries TRBV7-8 and TRBJ1-6; TRBD1 is a possible D gene (5 bases). This CDR3 spans 15 amino acids. Germline lookup yields CDR1 SGHVS and CDR2 FQNEAQ. V shed 0 bases and J shed 6 bases, with 9 bases lying between them. The CDR3 region is CASSLAAGGNSPLHF. The CDR3 DNA reads as TGTGCCAGCAGCTTAGCGGCCGGGGGTAATTCACCCCTCCACTTT.

The genes are TRBV10-1 and TRBJ2-5; possibly TRBD2 for D (5 bases). This CDR3 contains 12 residues. The V gene's germline CDR1 is WNHNN and CDR2 SYGVQD (reference sequence). Trimming removed 5 bases at V and 7 bases at J, with 11 bases between. The CDR3, as DNA: TGCGCCAGCAGTTTTCCCCGGGGGACCCAGTACTTC. It yields the protein CASSFPRGTQYF.